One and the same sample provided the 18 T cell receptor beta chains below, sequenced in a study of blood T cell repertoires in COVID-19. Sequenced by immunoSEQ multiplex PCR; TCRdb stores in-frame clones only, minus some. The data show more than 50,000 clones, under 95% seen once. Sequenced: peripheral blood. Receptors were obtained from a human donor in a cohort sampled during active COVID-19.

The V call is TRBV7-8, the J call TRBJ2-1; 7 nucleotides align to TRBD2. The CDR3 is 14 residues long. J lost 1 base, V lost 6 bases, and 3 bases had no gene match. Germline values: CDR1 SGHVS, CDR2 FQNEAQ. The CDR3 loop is CASRSGISYNEQFF. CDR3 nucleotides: TGTGCCAGCAGGAGCGGGATATCCTACAATGAGCAGTTCTTC. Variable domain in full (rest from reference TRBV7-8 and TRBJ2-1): GAGVSQSPRYKVAKRGQDVALRCDPISGHVSLFWYQQALGQGPEFLTYFQNEAQLDKSGLPSDRFFAERPEGSVSTLKIQRTQQEDSAVYLCASRSGISYNEQFFGPGTRLTVL.

The CDR3 nucleotides read TGTGCCAGCAGTACGAAGGGAGGCGGCCCTGGAAACACCATATATTTT. Translated: CASSTKGGGPGNTIYF. The chain joins TRBV27 to TRBJ1-3; D unclear. Trimming took off 5 bases at V and 2 bases at J, with 16 bases between the two ends. This CDR3 is built from 16 residues. In germline, CDR1 is MNHEY, CDR2 SMNVEV (reference sequence).

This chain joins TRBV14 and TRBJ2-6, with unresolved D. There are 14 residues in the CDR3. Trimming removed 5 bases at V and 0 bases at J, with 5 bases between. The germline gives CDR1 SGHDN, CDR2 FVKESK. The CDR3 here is CASSLSSGANVLTF. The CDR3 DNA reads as TGTGCCAGCAGCTTGAGCTCTGGGGCCAACGTCCTGACTTTC.

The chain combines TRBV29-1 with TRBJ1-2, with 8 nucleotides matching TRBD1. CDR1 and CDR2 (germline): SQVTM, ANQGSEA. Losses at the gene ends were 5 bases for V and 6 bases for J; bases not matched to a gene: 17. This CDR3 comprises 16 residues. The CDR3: CSVTRGLTGVENGYTF. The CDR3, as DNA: TGCAGCGTTACGAGGGGCCTGACAGGGGTAGAGAATGGCTACACCTTC.

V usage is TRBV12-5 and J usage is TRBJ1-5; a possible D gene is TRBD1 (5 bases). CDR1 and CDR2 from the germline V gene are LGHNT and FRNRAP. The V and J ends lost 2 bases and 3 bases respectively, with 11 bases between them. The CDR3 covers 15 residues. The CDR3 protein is CASGLIDRVNQPQHF. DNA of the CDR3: TGTGCTAGTGGTTTGATCGACAGAGTCAATCAGCCCCAGCATTTT.

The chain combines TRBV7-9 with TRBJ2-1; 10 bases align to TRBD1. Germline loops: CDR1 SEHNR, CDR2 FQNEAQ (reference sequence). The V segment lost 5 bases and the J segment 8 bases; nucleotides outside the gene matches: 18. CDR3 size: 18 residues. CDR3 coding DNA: TGTGCCAGCAGCAAAACCGGGACAGGGGATCTGGGGAATCATGAGCAGTTCTTC. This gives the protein CASSKTGTGDLGNHEQFF. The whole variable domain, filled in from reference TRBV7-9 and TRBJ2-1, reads DTGVSQNPRHKITKRGQNVTFRCDPISEHNRLYWYRQTLGQGPEFLTYFQNEAQLEKSRLLSDRFSAERPKGSFSTLEIQRTEQGDSAMYLCASSKTGTGDLGNHEQFFGPGTRLTVL.

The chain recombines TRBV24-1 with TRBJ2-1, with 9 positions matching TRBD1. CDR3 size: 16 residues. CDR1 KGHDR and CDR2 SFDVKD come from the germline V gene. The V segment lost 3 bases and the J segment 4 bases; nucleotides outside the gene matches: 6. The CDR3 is CATSDRTGAGYNEQFF. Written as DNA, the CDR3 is TGTGCCACCAGTGATCGGACAGGGGCGGGTTACAATGAGCAGTTCTTC.

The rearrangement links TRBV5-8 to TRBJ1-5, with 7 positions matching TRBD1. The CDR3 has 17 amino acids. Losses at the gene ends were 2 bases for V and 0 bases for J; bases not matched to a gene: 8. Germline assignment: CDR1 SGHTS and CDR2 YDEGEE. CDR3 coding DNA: TGTGCCAGCAGCTTCAGACAGGGACGTTATAGCAATCAGCCCCAGCATTTT. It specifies CASSFRQGRYSNQPQHF.

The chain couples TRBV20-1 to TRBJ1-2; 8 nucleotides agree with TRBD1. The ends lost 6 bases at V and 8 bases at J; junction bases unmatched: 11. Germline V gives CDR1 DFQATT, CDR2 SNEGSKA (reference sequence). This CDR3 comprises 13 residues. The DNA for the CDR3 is TGCAGTGCCAGTACAGGGGGTTCGGGAGGCTACACCTTC. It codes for CSASTGGSGGYTF.

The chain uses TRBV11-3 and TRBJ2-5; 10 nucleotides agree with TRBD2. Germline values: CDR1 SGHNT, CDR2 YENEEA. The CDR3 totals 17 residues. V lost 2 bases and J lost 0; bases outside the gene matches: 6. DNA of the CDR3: TGTGCCAGCAGCTTACCTCGTAGCGGGAGGTACCAAGAGACCCAGTACTTC. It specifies CASSLPRSGRYQETQYF.

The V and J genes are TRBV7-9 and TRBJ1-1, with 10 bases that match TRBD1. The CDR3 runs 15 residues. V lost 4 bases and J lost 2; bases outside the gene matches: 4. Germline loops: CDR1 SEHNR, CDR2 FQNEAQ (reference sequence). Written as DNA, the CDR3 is TGTGCCAGCAGCTCCGGGACAGGGGTTAACACTGAAGCTTTCTTT. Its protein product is CASSSGTGVNTEAFF.

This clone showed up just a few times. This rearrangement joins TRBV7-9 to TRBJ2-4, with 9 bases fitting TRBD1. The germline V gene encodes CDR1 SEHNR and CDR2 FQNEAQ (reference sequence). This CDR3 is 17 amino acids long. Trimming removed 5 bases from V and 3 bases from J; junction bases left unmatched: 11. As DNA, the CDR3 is TGTGCCAGCAGCGAAGGATGGACAGGGGAGGGCAAAAACATTCAGTACTTC. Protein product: CASSEGWTGEGKNIQYF.

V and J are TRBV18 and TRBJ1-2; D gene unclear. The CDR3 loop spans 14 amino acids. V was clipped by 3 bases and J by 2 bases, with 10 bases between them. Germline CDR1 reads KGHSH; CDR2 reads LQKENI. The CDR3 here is CASSPSGTNYGYTF. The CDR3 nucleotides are TGTGCCAGCTCACCCAGCGGCACCAACTATGGCTACACCTTC.

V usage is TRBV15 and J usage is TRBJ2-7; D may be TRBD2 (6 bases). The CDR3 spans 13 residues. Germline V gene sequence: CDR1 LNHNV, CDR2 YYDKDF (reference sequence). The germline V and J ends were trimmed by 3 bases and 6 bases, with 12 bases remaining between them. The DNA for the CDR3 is TGTGCCACCAGCAGTGGAGGGCCGTTCGAGCAGTACTTC. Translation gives CATSSGGPFEQYF. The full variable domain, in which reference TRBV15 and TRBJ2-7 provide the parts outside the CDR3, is DAMVIQNPRYQVTQFGKPVTLSCSQTLNHNVMYWYQQKSSQAPKLLFHYYDKDFNNEADTPDNFQSRRPNTSFCFLDIRSPGLGDTAMYLCATSSGGPFEQYFGPGTRLTVT.

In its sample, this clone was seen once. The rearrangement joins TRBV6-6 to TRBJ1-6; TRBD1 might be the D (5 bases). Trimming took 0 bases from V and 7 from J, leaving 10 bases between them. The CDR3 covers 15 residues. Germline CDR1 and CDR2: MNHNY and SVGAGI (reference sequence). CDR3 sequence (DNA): TGTGCCAGCAGTTACTCGGGGCCAGCGAATTCACCCCTCCACTTT. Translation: CASSYSGPANSPLHF.

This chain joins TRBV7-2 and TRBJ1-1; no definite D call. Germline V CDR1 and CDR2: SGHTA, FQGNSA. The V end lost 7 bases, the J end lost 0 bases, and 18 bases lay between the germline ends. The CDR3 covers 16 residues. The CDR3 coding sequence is TGTGCCAGCACCCCAAGAGGAGGGCGGTTGAACACTGAAGCTTTCTTT. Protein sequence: CASTPRGGRLNTEAFF.

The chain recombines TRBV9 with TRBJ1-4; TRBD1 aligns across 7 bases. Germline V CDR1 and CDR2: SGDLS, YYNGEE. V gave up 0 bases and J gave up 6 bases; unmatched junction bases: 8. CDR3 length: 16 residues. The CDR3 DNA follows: TGTGCCAGCAGCGTAGCCCCGACAGGGAGTTATGAAAAACTGTTTTTT. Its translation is CASSVAPTGSYEKLFF.

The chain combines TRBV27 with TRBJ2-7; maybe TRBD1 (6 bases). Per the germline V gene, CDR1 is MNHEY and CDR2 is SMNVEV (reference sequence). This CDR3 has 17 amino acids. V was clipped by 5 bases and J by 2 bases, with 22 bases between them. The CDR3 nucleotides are TGTGCCAGCAGTGAACAGGGTCCCGGAACGTGGACCTACGAGCAGTACTTC. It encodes CASSEQGPGTWTYEQYF.